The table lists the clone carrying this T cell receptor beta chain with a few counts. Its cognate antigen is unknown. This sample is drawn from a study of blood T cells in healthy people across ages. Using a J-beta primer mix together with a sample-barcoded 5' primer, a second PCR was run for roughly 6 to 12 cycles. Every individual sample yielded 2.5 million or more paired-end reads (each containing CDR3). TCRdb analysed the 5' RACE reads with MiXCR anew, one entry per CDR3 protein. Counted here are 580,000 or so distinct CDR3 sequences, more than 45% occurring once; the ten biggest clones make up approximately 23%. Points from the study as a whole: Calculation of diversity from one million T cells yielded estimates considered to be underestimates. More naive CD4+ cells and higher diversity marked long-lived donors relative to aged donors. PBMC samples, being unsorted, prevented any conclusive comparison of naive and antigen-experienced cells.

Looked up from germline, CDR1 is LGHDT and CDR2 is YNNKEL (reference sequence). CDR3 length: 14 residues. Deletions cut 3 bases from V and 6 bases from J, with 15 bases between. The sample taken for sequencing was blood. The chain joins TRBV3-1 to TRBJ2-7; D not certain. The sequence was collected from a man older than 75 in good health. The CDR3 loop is CASSHRLALSEQYF. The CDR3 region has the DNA TGTGCCAGCAGCCATCGATTAGCCCTCAGCGAGCAGTACTTC.